A single sample is the source of the 21 T cell receptor beta chains below, sequenced in a study of blood T cell repertoires in COVID-19 (dated by TCRdb to 2018 to 2020). Library preparation used the immunoSEQ multiplex PCR assay. TCRdb re-hosts the immuneACCESS table, in-frame sequences only. Its copies lack some clones; in the studies checked, an unresolved V gene accounts for under half of them, and the cause for the rest is not known. The sample profile shows about 260,000 clones; roughly nine tenths of them were found once. About 2.2% of the sample lies in the top ten. Sequenced sample: PBMCs or T cells enriched from blood (not recorded which). The receptor source for this set is a woman aged 18 to 35 who had recovered from COVID-19.

The J gene is TRBJ2-7, the V gene TRBV4-2; D is ambiguous. Germline lookup yields CDR1 LGHNA and CDR2 YNFKEQ. V shed 0 bases and J shed 2 bases, with 8 bases lying between them. CDR3 length: 14 residues. Here the CDR3 reads CASSQDRFAYEQYF. As DNA, the CDR3 is TGTGCCAGCAGCCAAGACAGATTTGCCTACGAGCAGTACTTC.

The chain links TRBV19 to TRBJ1-4, with D possibly matching TRBD1 (6 bases). Germline V gives CDR1 LNHDA, CDR2 SQIVND (reference sequence). V was clipped by 5 bases and J by 3 bases, with 19 bases between them. There are 17 residues in the CDR3. The CDR3: CASSRRVGGLANEKLFF. In DNA form, the CDR3 reads TGTGCCAGTAGTCGGCGGGTCGGGGGGCTTGCTAATGAAAAACTGTTTTTT.

V and J are TRBV7-8 and TRBJ1-5, with D hard to call. The CDR3 is made up of 17 amino acids. Between the trimmed V and J ends, which lost 0 bases and 4 bases, there was a span of 16 bases. CDR1 and CDR2 from the germline V gene are SGHVS and FQNEAQ. The DNA of the CDR3 is TGTGCCAGCAGCTTAGCTAGGACTCCTAAAGGAAATCAGCCCCAGCATTTT. Its translation is CASSLARTPKGNQPQHF.

The CDR3 loop is CASSHSGGDYEQYF. DNA of the CDR3: TGTGCCAGCAGCCACAGCGGGGGTGACTACGAGCAGTACTTC. The rearrangement uses TRBV14 and TRBJ2-7, with 8 bases aligning to TRBD2. Germline values: CDR1 SGHDN, CDR2 FVKESK. The J segment lost 3 bases and the V segment lost 3 bases, leaving 4 bases of the junction unmatched. The length of the CDR3 is 14 residues.

The chain is built from TRBV27 and TRBJ1-1, with 9 positions matching TRBD1. Unmatched junction bases numbered 11, after V lost 6 bases and J lost 6 bases. This CDR3 has 15 residues. Germline loops: CDR1 MNHEY, CDR2 SMNVEV (reference sequence). CDR3 loop: CASSPGGQGPPEAFF. For the CDR3, the DNA is TGTGCCAGCAGCCCAGGAGGACAGGGGCCGCCTGAAGCTTTCTTT.

The chain employs TRBV28 and TRBJ1-2; possibly TRBD1 for D (6 bases). The CDR3 is made up of 13 amino acids. V lost 2 bases and J 7 bases, leaving 11 bases between the germline ends. Germline V gene sequence: CDR1 MDHEN, CDR2 SYDVKM. The CDR3 DNA reads as TGTGCCAGCAGTTTAAACAGGGCAGGTGGCTACACCTTC. It translates to CASSLNRAGGYTF.

This chain connects TRBV19 to TRBJ1-1; D remains ambiguous. The V end lost 3 bases, the J end lost 4 bases, and 9 bases lay between the germline ends. The CDR3 length is 13 residues. In germline, CDR1 is LNHDA, CDR2 SQIVND (reference sequence). In DNA form, the CDR3 reads TGTGCCAGTAGTATCACGGTAGTCACTGAAGCTTTCTTT. This translates into CASSITVVTEAFF. Looking up the rest from reference TRBV19 and TRBJ1-1 gives the full variable domain: DGGITQSPKYLFRKEGQNVTLSCEQNLNHDAMYWYRQDPGQGLRLIYYSQIVNDFQKGDIAEGYSVSREKKESFPLTVTSAQKNPTAFYLCASSITVVTEAFFGQGTRLTVV.

This clone was seen a few times. The chain links TRBV27 to TRBJ1-2; D gene ambiguous. Trimming cost V 1 base and J 7 bases, with 10 bases left between them. This CDR3 is built from 13 residues. Looked up from germline, CDR1 is MNHEY and CDR2 is SMNVEV (reference sequence). For the CDR3, the DNA is TGTGCCAGCAGTTTATGGGCAGAGAGTGGCTACACCTTC. Translation gives CASSLWAESGYTF.

The chain has TRBV9 and TRBJ1-1; 8 bases match TRBD1. The V segment lost 4 bases and the J segment 7 bases; nucleotides outside the gene matches: 9. Per the germline V gene, CDR1 is SGDLS and CDR2 is YYNGEE. The CDR3 loop spans 14 amino acids. DNA of the CDR3: TGTGCCAGCAGCCCGACAGGGGAACCTTTTGAAGCTTTCTTT. Its protein is CASSPTGEPFEAFF.

The rearrangement links TRBV28 to TRBJ2-2, with D perhaps TRBD2 (6 bases). CDR1 and CDR2 (germline): MDHEN, SYDVKM. V lost 3 bases and J 5 bases, leaving 16 bases between the germline ends. CDR3 size: 16 residues. The CDR3 DNA reads TGTGCCAGCAGTTTCCATCCCGGGACTTCTACCGGGGAGCTGTTTTTT. Protein sequence: CASSFHPGTSTGELFF.

As DNA, the CDR3 is TGCAGTGCTAGTGGGGCGAACTATGGCTACACCTTC. Amino acids: CSASGANYGYTF. The rearrangement joins TRBV20-1 to TRBJ1-2, with D possibly being TRBD1 (5 bases). The CDR3 runs to 12 residues. Trimming took 3 bases from V and 2 from J, leaving 7 bases between them. Germline V CDR1 and CDR2: DFQATT, SNEGSKA (reference sequence).

This clone showed up just once. The gene calls are TRBV5-1 and TRBJ1-1, with D hard to call. This CDR3 spans 14 amino acids. Trimming stripped 5 bases from V and 4 bases from J, with 15 bases between. The germline gives CDR1 SGHRS, CDR2 YFSETQ. The CDR3 here is CASRDGPVGTEAFF. The CDR3 DNA reads as TGCGCCAGCAGGGATGGGCCTGTGGGCACTGAAGCTTTCTTT.

The rearrangement joins TRBV9 to TRBJ2-7, with 8 bases lining up with TRBD1. In germline, CDR1 is SGDLS, CDR2 YYNGEE. V was clipped by 3 bases and J by 2 bases; unmatched bases: 7. The CDR3 consists of 15 residues. The CDR3 nucleotides are TGTGCCAGCAGCGCGACCAGGGGGCCAGCCTACGAGCAGTACTTC. This gives the protein CASSATRGPAYEQYF.

The chain is built from TRBV14 and TRBJ1-4; 10 nucleotides agree with TRBD1. Per germline, CDR1 SGHDN and CDR2 FVKESK. With 7 bases clipped from V and 5 bases from J, the junction kept 16 bases outside the gene matches. The CDR3 has 18 residues. The DNA for the CDR3 is TGTGCCAGCAAAAAATTCGGCGGGACAGGGGCCTCCAATGAAAAACTGTTTTTT. Translated, it gives CASKKFGGTGASNEKLFF.

The chain combines TRBV9 with TRBJ1-1; 9 positions agree with TRBD1. The CDR3 covers 13 residues. CDR1 and CDR2 (germline): SGDLS, YYNGEE. V was clipped by 0 bases and J by 8 bases; unmatched bases: 2. CDR3 region: CASSVATGGEAFF. The CDR3, as DNA: TGTGCCAGCAGCGTAGCTACAGGGGGCGAAGCTTTCTTT.

The chain uses TRBV6-5 and TRBJ1-4; D is unresolved. The CDR3 loop spans 11 amino acids. V lost 8 bases to trimming and J lost 14 bases, with 15 bases between them. The germline gives CDR1 MNHEY, CDR2 SVGAGI. CDR3 bases: TGTGCCAGCGGGGAGGTGGAAGTGCTGTTTTTT. It yields the protein CASGEVEVLFF.

This chain links TRBV4-1 with TRBJ2-2; TRBD1 matches 9 bases. Per the germline V gene, CDR1 is MGHRA and CDR2 is YSYEKL. Losses at the gene ends were 3 bases for V and 7 bases for J; bases not matched to a gene: 9. CDR3 length: 16 amino acids. CDR3 nucleotide sequence: TGCGCCAGCAGCCAGGGAACAGGGGGCGCGTTCGGGGAGCTGTTTTTT. Residues: CASSQGTGGAFGELFF.

This chain connects TRBV5-1 to TRBJ2-7; 7 positions match TRBD1. The CDR3 has 15 residues. V dropped 4 bases and J dropped 0; count of bases not matched to a gene: 7. Germline V gene lookup returns CDR1 SGHRS and CDR2 YFSETQ. The CDR3 DNA is TGCGCCAGCAGCGAAGGACAGGTGAGCTCCTACGAGCAGTACTTC. Its translation is CASSEGQVSSYEQYF.

V usage is TRBV11-2 and J usage is TRBJ1-1, with TRBD1 matching over 10 bases. V gave up 7 bases and J gave up 3 bases; unmatched junction bases: 8. The CDR3 totals 15 residues. Looked up from germline, CDR1 is SGHAT and CDR2 is FQNNGV. CDR3 sequence reads: CASIPPTGGDTEAFF. Here the CDR3 DNA reads TGTGCCAGCATCCCGCCGACAGGGGGCGACACTGAAGCTTTCTTT.

This clone appeared a single time. The V call is TRBV25-1, the J call TRBJ2-7; 7 bases map to TRBD1. Unmatched junction bases numbered 5, after V lost 1 base and J lost 5 bases. This CDR3 is 14 amino acids long. The germline V gene has CDR1 MGHDK and CDR2 SYGVNS. CDR3 coding DNA: TGTGCCAGCAGTGAATGGGGCAGGGGGAACGAGCAGTACTTC. Its translation: CASSEWGRGNEQYF.

The gene calls are TRBV7-2 and TRBJ2-7; TRBD2 aligns across 13 bases. The trim removed 1 base at V and 4 bases at J, leaving 4 bases unmatched. Germline CDR1 reads SGHTA; CDR2 reads FQGNSA. This CDR3 contains 16 residues. Written as DNA, the CDR3 is TGTGCCAGCAGCTTAGGCGCGACTAGCGGGGGGTACGAGCAGTACTTC. This codes for CASSLGATSGGYEQYF.